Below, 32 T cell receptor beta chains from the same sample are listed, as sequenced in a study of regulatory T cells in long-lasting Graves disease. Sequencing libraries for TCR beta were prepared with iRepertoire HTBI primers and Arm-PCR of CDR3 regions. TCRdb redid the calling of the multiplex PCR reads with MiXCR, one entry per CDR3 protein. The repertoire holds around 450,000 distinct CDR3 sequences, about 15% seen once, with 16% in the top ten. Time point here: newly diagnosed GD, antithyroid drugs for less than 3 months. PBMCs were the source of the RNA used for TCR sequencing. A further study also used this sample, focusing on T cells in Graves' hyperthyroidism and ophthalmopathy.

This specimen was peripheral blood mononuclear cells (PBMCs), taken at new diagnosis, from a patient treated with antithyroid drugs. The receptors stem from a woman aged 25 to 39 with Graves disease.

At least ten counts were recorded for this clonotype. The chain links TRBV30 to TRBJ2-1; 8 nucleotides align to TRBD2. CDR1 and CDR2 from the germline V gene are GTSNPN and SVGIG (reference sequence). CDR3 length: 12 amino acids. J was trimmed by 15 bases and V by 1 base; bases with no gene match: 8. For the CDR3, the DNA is TGTGCCTGGAGTGCGACTAGCGTGGAGTCGTTCTTC. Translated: CAWSATSVESFF.

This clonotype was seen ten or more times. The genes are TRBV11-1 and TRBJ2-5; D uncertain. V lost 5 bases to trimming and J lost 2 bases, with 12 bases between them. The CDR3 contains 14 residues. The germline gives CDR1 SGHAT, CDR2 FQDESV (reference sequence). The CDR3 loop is CASSPRTDQETQYF. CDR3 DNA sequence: TGTGCCAGCAGCCCCAGGACGGATCAAGAGACCCAGTACTTC.

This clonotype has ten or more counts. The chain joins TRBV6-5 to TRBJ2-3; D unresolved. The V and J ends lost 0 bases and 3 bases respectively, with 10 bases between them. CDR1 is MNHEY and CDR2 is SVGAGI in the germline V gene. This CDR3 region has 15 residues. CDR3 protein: CASSYSSLVTDTQYF. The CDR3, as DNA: TGTGCCAGCAGTTACTCGAGTCTCGTGACAGATACGCAGTATTTT.

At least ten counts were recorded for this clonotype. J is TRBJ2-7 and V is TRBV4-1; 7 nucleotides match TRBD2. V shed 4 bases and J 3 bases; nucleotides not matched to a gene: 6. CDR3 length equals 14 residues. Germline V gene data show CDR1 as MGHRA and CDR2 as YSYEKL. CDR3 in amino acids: CASSRGQRDYEQYF. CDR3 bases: TGCGCCAGCAGCCGAGGGCAGCGGGACTACGAGCAGTACTTC.

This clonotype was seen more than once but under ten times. In DNA form, the CDR3 reads TGTGCCAGCAGTTTAAGGGATCCCAACCATGGCTACACCTTC. It codes for CASSLRDPNHGYTF. The chain carries TRBV27 and TRBJ1-2, with unresolved D. The CDR3 covers 14 residues. V lost 2 bases and J lost 6, with 13 bases in between. Germline lookup yields CDR1 MNHEY and CDR2 SMNVEV (reference sequence).

In nucleotides, the CDR3 is TGTGCCAGCAGCGCGAGCCGGGCGGGAGCCACAGATACGCAGTATTTT. Protein: CASSASRAGATDTQYF. V usage is TRBV9 and J usage is TRBJ2-3; 7 nucleotides agree with TRBD2. The CDR3 contains 16 residues. The germline CDR1 and CDR2 sequences are SGDLS and YYNGEE. After removal of 3 bases from V and 2 bases from J, the junction contained 9 bases not matched to a gene.

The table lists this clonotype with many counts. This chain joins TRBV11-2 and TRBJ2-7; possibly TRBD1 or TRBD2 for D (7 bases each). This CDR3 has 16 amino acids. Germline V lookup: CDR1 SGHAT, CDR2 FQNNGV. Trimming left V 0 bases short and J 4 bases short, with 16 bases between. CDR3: CASSLDLGGGSYEQYF. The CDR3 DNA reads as TGTGCCAGCAGCTTAGATCTAGGGGGCGGGAGTTACGAGCAGTACTTC. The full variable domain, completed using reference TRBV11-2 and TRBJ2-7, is EAGVAQSPRYKIIEKRQSVAFWCNPISGHATLYWYQQILGQGPKLLIQFQNNGVVDDSQLPKDRFSAERLKGVDSTLKIQPAKLEDSAVYLCASSLDLGGGSYEQYFGPGTRLTVT.

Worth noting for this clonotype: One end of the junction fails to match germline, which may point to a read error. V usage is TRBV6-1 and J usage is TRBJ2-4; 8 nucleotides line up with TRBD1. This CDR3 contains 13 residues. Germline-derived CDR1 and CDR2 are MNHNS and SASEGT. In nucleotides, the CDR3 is TGTGCCAGCAGTGATGGACAGGGCGTAAGATTGGGCTTC. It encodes CASSDGQGVRLGF.

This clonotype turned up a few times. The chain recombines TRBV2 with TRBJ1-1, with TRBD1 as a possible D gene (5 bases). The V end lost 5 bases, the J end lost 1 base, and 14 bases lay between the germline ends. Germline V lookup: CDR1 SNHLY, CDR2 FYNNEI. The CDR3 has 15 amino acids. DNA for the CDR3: TGTGCCAGCAGTTTCTCCAGGGATTGGAACACTGAAGCTTTCTTT. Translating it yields CASSFSRDWNTEAFF.

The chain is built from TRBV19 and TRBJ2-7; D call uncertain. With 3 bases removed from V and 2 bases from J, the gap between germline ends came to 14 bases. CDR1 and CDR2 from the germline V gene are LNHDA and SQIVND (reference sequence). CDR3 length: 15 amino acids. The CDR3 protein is CASSIGSIYPYEQYF. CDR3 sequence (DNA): TGTGCCAGTAGTATTGGTAGCATCTACCCCTACGAGCAGTACTTC. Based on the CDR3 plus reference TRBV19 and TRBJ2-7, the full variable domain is DGGITQSPKYLFRKEGQNVTLSCEQNLNHDAMYWYRQDPGQGLRLIYYSQIVNDFQKGDIAEGYSVSREKKESFPLTVTSAQKNPTAFYLCASSIGSIYPYEQYFGPGTRLTVT.

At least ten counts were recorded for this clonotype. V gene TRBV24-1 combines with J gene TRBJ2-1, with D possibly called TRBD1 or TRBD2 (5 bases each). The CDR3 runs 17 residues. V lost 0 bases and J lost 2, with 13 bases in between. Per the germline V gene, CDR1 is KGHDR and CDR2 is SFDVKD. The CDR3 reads CATSDLGTLGTYNEQFF. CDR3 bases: TGTGCCACCAGTGATTTGGGGACCCTCGGGACCTACAATGAGCAGTTCTTC.

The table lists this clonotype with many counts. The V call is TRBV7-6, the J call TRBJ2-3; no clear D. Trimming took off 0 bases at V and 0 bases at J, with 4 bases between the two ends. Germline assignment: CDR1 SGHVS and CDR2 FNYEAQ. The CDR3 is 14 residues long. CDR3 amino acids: CASSLASSTDTQYF. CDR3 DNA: TGTGCCAGCAGCTTAGCCTCTAGCACAGATACGCAGTATTTT. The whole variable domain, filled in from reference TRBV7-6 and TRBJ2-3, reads GAGVSQSPRYKVTKRGQDVALRCDPISGHVSLYWYRQALGQGPEFLTYFNYEAQQDKSGLPNDRFSAERPEGSISTLTIQRTEQRDSAMYRCASSLASSTDTQYFGPGTRLTVL.

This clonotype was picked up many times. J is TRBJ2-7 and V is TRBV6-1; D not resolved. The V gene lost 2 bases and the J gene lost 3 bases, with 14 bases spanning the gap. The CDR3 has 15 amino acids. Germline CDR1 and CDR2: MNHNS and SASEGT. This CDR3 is CASSESFQNYYEQYF. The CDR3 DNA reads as TGTGCCAGCAGTGAATCGTTCCAGAATTACTACGAGCAGTACTTC.

The CDR3 DNA reads TGTGCCAGCAGCTTGGACGGGAACAATGAAAAACTGTTTTTT. Translation: CASSLDGNNEKLFF. The V gene is TRBV6-1, the J gene TRBJ1-4; D ambiguous. The V end was cut by 6 bases, the J end by 5 bases, with 13 bases between. The germline V gene encodes CDR1 MNHNS and CDR2 SASEGT. The CDR3 spans 14 residues.

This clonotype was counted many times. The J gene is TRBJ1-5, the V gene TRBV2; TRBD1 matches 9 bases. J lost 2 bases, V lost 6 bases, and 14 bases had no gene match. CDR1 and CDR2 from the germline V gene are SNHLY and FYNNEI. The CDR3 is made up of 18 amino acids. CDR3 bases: TGTGCCAGCAGCGTCCCGGGACAGGGACCTATTGGCAATCAGCCCCAGCATTTT. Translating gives CASSVPGQGPIGNQPQHF.

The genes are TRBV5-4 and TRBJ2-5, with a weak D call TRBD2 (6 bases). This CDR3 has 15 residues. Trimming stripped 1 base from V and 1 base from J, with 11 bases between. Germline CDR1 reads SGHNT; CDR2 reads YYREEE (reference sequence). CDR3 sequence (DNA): TGTGCCAGCAGCTTGTCGTTTAGCGGCCAAGAGACCCAGTACTTC. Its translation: CASSLSFSGQETQYF.

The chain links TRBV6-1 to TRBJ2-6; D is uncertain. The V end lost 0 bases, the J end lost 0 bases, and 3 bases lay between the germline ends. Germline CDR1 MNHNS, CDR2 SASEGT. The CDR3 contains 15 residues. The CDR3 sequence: CASSEAGSGANVLTF. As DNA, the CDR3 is TGTGCCAGCAGTGAAGCTGGCTCTGGGGCCAACGTCCTGACTTTC.

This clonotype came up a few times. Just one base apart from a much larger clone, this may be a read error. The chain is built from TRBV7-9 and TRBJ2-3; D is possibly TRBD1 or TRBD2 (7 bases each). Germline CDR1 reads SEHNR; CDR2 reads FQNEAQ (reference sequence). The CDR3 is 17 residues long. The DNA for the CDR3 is TGTGCCAGCAGCGACCGGGCGGGGGACAGCTACACAGATGCGCAGTATTTT. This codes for CASSDRAGDSYTDAQYF.

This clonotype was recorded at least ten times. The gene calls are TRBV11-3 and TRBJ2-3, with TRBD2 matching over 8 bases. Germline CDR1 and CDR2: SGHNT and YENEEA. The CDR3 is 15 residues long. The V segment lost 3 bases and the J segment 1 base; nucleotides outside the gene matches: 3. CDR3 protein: CASSFLTSGTDTQYF. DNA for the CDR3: TGTGCCAGCAGCTTTTTGACTAGCGGCACAGATACGCAGTATTTT.

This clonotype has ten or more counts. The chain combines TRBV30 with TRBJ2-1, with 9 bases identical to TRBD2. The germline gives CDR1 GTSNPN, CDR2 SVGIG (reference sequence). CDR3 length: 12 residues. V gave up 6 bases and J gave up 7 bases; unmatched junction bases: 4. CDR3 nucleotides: TGTGCCTGTCGGCTAGCGGGGAATGAGCAGTTCTTC. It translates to CACRLAGNEQFF.

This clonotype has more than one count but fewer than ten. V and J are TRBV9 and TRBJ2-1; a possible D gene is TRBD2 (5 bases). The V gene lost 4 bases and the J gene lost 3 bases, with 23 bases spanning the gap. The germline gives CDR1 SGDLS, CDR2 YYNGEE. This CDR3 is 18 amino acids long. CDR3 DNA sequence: TGTGCCAGCAGCACCCCGGGTCCGCCGGAGGTTGACTACAATGAGCAGTTCTTC. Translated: CASSTPGPPEVDYNEQFF.

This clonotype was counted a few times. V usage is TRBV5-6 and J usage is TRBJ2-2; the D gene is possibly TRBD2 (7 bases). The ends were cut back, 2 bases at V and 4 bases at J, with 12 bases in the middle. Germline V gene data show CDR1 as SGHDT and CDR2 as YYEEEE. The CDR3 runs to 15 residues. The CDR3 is CASSFGGRLTGELFF. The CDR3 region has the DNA TGTGCCAGCAGCTTCGGGGGGCGGCTCACCGGGGAGCTGTTTTTT. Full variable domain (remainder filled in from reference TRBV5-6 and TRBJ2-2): DAGVTQSPTHLIKTRGQQVTLRCSPKSGHDTVSWYQQALGQGPQFIFQYYEEEERQRGNFPDRFSGHQFPNYSSELNVNALLLGDSALYLCASSFGGRLTGELFFGEGSRLTVL.

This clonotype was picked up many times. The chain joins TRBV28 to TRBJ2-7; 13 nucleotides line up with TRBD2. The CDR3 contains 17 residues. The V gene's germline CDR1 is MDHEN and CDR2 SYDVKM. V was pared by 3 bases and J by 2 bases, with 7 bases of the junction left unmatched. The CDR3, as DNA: TGTGCCAGCAGTTTCCACCCCGGGACTAGCGGGACCTACGAGCAGTACTTC. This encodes CASSFHPGTSGTYEQYF.

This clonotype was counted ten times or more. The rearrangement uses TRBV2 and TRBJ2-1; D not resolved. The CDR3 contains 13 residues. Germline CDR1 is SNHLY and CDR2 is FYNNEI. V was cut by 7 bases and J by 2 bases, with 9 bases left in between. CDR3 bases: TGTGCCAGCACTGGCGTCACCTACAATGAGCAGTTCTTC. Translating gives CASTGVTYNEQFF. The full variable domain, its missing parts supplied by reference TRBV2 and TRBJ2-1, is EPEVTQTPSHQVTQMGQEVILRCVPISNHLYFYWYRQILGQKVEFLVSFYNNEISEKSEIFDDQFSVERPDGSNFTLKIRSTKLEDSAMYFCASTGVTYNEQFFGPGTRLTVL.

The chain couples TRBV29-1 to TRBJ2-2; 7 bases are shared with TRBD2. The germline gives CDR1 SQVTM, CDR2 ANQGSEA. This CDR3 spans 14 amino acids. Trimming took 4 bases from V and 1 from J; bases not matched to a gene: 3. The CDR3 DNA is TGCAGCGTTGGGGGGGGAGTGAACACCGGGGAGCTGTTTTTT. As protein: CSVGGGVNTGELFF.

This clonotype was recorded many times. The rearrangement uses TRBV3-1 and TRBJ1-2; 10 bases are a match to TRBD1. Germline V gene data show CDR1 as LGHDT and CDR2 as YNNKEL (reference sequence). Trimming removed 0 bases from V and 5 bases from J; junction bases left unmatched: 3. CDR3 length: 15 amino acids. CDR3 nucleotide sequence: TGTGCCAGCAGCCAAGATACGGGACAGGGGTATGGCTACACCTTC. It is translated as CASSQDTGQGYGYTF.

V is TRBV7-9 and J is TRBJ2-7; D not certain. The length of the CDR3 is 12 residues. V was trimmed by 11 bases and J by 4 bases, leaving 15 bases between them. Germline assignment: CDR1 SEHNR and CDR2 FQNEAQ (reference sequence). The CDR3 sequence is CALGWNSYEQYF. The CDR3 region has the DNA TGTGCCCTGGGGTGGAACTCGTACGAGCAGTACTTC. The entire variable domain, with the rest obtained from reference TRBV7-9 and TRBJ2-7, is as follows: DTGVSQNPRHKITKRGQNVTFRCDPISEHNRLYWYRQTLGQGPEFLTYFQNEAQLEKSRLLSDRFSAERPKGSFSTLEIQRTEQGDSAMYLCALGWNSYEQYFGPGTRLTVT.

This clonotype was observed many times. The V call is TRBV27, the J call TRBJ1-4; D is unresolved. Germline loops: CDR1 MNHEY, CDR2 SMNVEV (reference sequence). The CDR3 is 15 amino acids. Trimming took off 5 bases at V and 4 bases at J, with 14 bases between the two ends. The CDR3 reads CASSGLPGNNEKLFF. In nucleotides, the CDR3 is TGTGCCAGCAGTGGGTTGCCGGGAAATAATGAAAAACTGTTTTTT.

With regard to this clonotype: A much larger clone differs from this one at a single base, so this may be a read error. CDR3 DNA: TGTGCCAGCAGTGATGCCCGGACAGGACAGGACACCATATATTTT. This gives the protein CASSDARTGQDTIYF. The chain has TRBV6-2 or TRBV6-3 and TRBJ1-3; 7 nucleotides match TRBD1. CDR1 MNHEY and CDR2 SVGEGT come from the germline V gene. This CDR3 has 15 residues. J was trimmed by 8 bases and V by 5 bases; bases with no gene match: 12.

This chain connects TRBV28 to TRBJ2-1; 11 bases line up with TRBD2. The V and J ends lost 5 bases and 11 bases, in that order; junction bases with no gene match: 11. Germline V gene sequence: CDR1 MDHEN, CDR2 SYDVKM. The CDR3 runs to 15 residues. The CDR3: CASSPRLAGGRKQFF. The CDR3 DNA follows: TGTGCCAGCAGTCCCCGGCTAGCGGGGGGCCGCAAGCAGTTCTTC.

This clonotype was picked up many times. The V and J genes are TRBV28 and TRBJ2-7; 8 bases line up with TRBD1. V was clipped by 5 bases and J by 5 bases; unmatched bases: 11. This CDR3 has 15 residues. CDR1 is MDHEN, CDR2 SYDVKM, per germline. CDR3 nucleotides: TGTGCCAGCAGTCCCTCCCGACAGGGGTATGACGAGCAGTACTTC. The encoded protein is CASSPSRQGYDEQYF.

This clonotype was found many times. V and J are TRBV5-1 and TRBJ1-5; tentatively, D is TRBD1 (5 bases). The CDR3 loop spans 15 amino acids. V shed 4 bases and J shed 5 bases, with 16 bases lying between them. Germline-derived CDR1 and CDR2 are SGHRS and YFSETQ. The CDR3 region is CASSPIGGGDQPQHF. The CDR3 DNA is TGCGCCAGCAGCCCGATCGGGGGAGGGGATCAGCCCCAGCATTTT.